The following is a TCR beta chain sequence with its context. This entry comes from a study of blood T cell repertoires in COVID-19. Study-level information: T cells, B-cell-depleted T cells, or PBMCs supplied cDNA or gDNA.

The length of the CDR3 is 15 residues. Per the germline V gene, CDR1 is PRHDT and CDR2 is FYEKMQ (reference sequence). The V and J ends lost 5 bases and 2 bases respectively, with 10 bases between them. Repertoires were generated with immunoSEQ multiplex PCR, while TCRdb's copy carries only in-frame clones and drops some. Of 180,000 or so clones in the sample, approximately 85% were seen once. The sample consisted of peripheral blood. This chain connects TRBV13 to TRBJ1-6; unclear D gene. This TCR was recovered from a woman of 80 years or more with acute or convalescent COVID-19. The CDR3 here is CASSPGGAYNSPLHF. CDR3 bases: TGTGCCAGCAGCCCTGGCGGTGCCTATAATTCACCCCTCCACTTT.